The rows below give T cell receptor beta chains drawn from one sample of a study of blood T cell repertoires in COVID-19. TCRdb's copy holds only in-frame clones and misses some; the assay was immunoSEQ multiplex PCR. The data contain 49,000 or so clones, around 86% of them singletons. The sequencing sample was made of peripheral blood. The receptors shown here come from a man between 60 and 75 years old with active COVID-19. Each CDR3 is given with its conserved first and last residue. The D gene is left open where the match is weak. The size of a clone is reported for some rows only, either as once, few or many, or as a class for expanded clones.

d_call,v_call,clone_size,j_call,cdr3_aa,cdr3_nt
.,TRBV28,.,TRBJ1-1,CASSLWEDAFF,TGTGCCAGCAGTTTATGGGAGGACGCTTTCTTT
TRBD2,TRBV7-2,.,TRBJ2-5,CACSGGGGETQYF,TGTGCCTGTAGCGGGGGGGGAGGAGAGACCCAGTACTTC
.,TRBV9,.,TRBJ2-7,CASSADYGDTGYEQYF,TGTGCCAGCAGCGCCGACTACGGGGACACCGGCTACGAGCAGTACTTC
TRBD2,TRBV3-1/TRBV3-2,.,TRBJ2-1,CASSPSGAYNEQFF,TGTGCCAGCAGCCCTAGCGGGGCCTACAATGAGCAGTTCTTC
TRBD1,TRBV7-9,.,TRBJ1-6,CASSSPTGQGNSPLHF,TGTGCCAGCAGCTCACCTACGGGACAGGGGAATTCACCCCTCCACTTT
TRBD1,TRBV3-1/TRBV3-2,few,TRBJ2-7,CASSQDPSTGPYEQYF,TGTGCCAGCAGCCAAGATCCTTCGACAGGGCCCTACGAGCAGTACTTC
TRBD1,TRBV18,.,TRBJ1-1,CASSPYGTGGNTEAFF,TGTGCCAGCTCACCCTACGGGACAGGGGGAAACACTGAAGCTTTCTTT
TRBD1,TRBV18,once,TRBJ1-2,CASSPTPAGTGNGYTF,TGTGCCAGCTCACCTACACCCGCCGGGACAGGGAATGGCTACACCTTC
TRBD1,TRBV11-3,.,TRBJ2-1,CASSLPGTGGLNEQFF,TGTGCCAGCAGCTTACCCGGGACAGGGGGCTTAAATGAGCAGTTCTTC
.,TRBV30,.,TRBJ2-1,CAWRGLGQASYNEQFF,TGTGCCTGGAGGGGACTAGGACAGGCGTCCTACAATGAGCAGTTCTTC
TRBD1,TRBV5-1,.,TRBJ1-3,CASSPEGRGSGNTIYF,TGCGCCAGCAGCCCGGAGGGCAGGGGGAGCGGAAACACCATATATTTT
.,TRBV3-1/TRBV3-2,.,TRBJ2-7,CASSQDRPLGLSF,TGTGCCAGCAGCCAAGATAGACCGCTTGGGCTGAGCTTC
TRBD1,TRBV7-6,.,TRBJ2-1,CASSLGQGAFNEQFF,TGTGCCAGCAGCCTCGGACAGGGGGCATTCAATGAGCAGTTCTTC
TRBD1,TRBV7-3,.,TRBJ2-1,CASSPHRGRNSYNEQFF,TGTGCCAGCAGCCCCCACAGGGGGCGCAACTCCTACAATGAGCAGTTCTTC
.,TRBV7-7,few,TRBJ2-7,CASSLSTTKDSSYEQYF,TGTGCCAGCAGCTTAAGTACGACAAAGGATAGCTCCTACGAGCAGTACTTC
TRBD1,TRBV9,.,TRBJ2-7,CASSPWDSYEQYF,TGTGCCAGCAGCCCATGGGACAGCTACGAGCAGTACTTC
TRBD1,TRBV6-6,few,TRBJ1-4,CASSENPGQGNEKLFF,TGTGCCAGCAGCGAAAATCCGGGACAGGGGAATGAAAAACTGTTTTTT
.,TRBV19,.,TRBJ1-2,CASSMRPREGRKNYGYTF,TGTGCCAGTAGTATGAGACCCCGGGAGGGAAGGAAAAACTATGGCTACACCTTC
.,TRBV30,few,TRBJ2-5,CAWSVSPFRETQYF,TGTGCCTGGAGTGTAAGTCCCTTCAGAGAGACCCAGTACTTC
.,TRBV19,.,TRBJ2-7,CASSLAMGSEQYF,TGTGCCAGTAGTCTCGCCATGGGGAGTGAGCAGTACTTC
TRBD1,TRBV14,medium-sized,TRBJ1-1,CASSFDRVVAFF,TGTGCCAGCAGCTTCGACAGGGTCGTTGCTTTCTTT
.,TRBV11-2,few,TRBJ1-2,CASGRADKFGRDTF,TGTGCCAGTGGCCGGGCGGACAAGTTTGGCCGGGACACCTTC
TRBD1,TRBV28,.,TRBJ1-6,CASSSPGTGSSPLHF,TGTGCCAGCAGTTCCCCCGGGACAGGGAGCTCACCCCTCCACTTT
TRBD2,TRBV9,.,TRBJ2-5,CASSPQGTSGGDFQETQYF,TGTGCCAGCAGCCCTCAAGGGACTAGCGGGGGGGATTTTCAAGAGACCCAGTACTTC
TRBD1,TRBV3-1/TRBV3-2,.,TRBJ2-1,CASSQNRGDNEQFF,TGTGCCAGCAGCCAAAACAGGGGCGATAATGAGCAGTTCTTC
TRBD2,TRBV19,.,TRBJ2-1,CASTSGGASGANEQFF,TGTGCCAGTACTAGCGGGGGGGCCTCAGGGGCGAATGAGCAGTTCTTC
TRBD1,TRBV18,.,TRBJ2-7,CASSPQGVNYEQYF,TGTGCCAGCTCACCGCAGGGGGTTAACTACGAGCAGTACTTC
TRBD2,TRBV7-6,.,TRBJ2-7,CASSLGPSGGLYEQYF,TGTGCCAGCAGCCTGGGCCCTAGCGGGGGACTATACGAGCAGTACTTC
.,TRBV7-2,once,TRBJ2-1,CASSLDATGQFF,TGTGCCAGCAGCTTAGATGCAACGGGGCAGTTCTTC
TRBD2,TRBV11-2,.,TRBJ2-3,CASSGGVGTDTQYF,TGTGCCAGCAGCGGGGGGGTCGGCACAGATACGCAGTATTTT
.,TRBV7-9,.,TRBJ1-3,CASNPLGGGSGNTIYF,TGTGCCAGCAACCCCCTGGGAGGAGGCTCTGGAAACACCATATATTTT
TRBD2,TRBV6-5,few,TRBJ2-2,CATTETSGNTGELFF,TGTGCCACAACGGAGACTAGCGGTAACACCGGGGAGCTGTTTTTT
.,TRBV7-2,.,TRBJ2-3,CASSPAGLGRTDTQYF,TGTGCCAGCAGCCCCGCCGGATTGGGGCGCACAGATACGCAGTATTTT
.,TRBV5-5,once,TRBJ1-4,CASSLAVGATNEKLFF,TGTGCCAGCAGCTTGGCGGTCGGAGCAACTAATGAAAAACTGTTTTTT
TRBD1,TRBV7-2,.,TRBJ1-2,CASSTSTGLEYGYTF,TGTGCCAGCAGCACGTCGACAGGGTTAGAGTATGGCTACACCTTC
.,TRBV10-3,.,TRBJ2-1,CAISIAERAHNEQFF,TGTGCCATCAGTATAGCGGAGAGGGCCCACAATGAGCAGTTCTTC
TRBD1,TRBV6-5,.,TRBJ1-1,CASSFQTGVTEAFF,TGTGCCAGCAGTTTTCAGACAGGGGTCACTGAAGCTTTCTTT
TRBD1,TRBV15,.,TRBJ2-2,CATSRQDRGLAGELFF,TGTGCCACCAGCAGACAGGACAGGGGGCTCGCCGGGGAGCTGTTTTTT
.,TRBV5-6,.,TRBJ2-3,CASSLGGTLNTQYF,TGTGCCAGCAGCTTAGGCGGGACCCTGAATACGCAGTATTTT
.,TRBV7-2,.,TRBJ2-3,CASSPEGVSADTQYF,TGTGCCAGCAGCCCCGAGGGGGTATCTGCGGATACGCAGTATTTT
.,TRBV10-3,.,TRBJ1-5,CAIQSGNQPQHF,TGTGCCATCCAGTCAGGGAATCAGCCCCAGCATTTT
.,TRBV28,.,TRBJ1-1,CASIPQGMMNTEAFF,TGTGCCAGCATTCCGCAGGGGATGATGAACACTGAAGCTTTCTTT
.,TRBV5-4,.,TRBJ2-7,CASSPQGGSYEQYF,TGTGCCAGCAGCCCCCAGGGGGGCTCCTACGAGCAGTACTTC
TRBD2,TRBV7-9,.,TRBJ2-1,CASSLAGTSPHNEQFF,TGTGCCAGCAGCTTAGCAGGGACTAGCCCCCACAATGAGCAGTTCTTC
TRBD2,TRBV29-1,.,TRBJ2-1,CSVEGLAGPYEDEQFF,TGCAGCGTTGAAGGACTAGCGGGCCCTTACGAGGATGAGCAGTTCTTC
TRBD2,TRBV11-2,once,TRBJ2-5,CASTPGGSGGYQETQYF,TGTGCCAGCACCCCGGGTGGTAGCGGGGGGTACCAAGAGACCCAGTACTTC
TRBD1,TRBV2,.,TRBJ1-5,CASSETGELRGQPQHF,TGTGCCAGCAGTGAAACAGGGGAGTTGCGGGGTCAGCCCCAGCATTTT
TRBD2,TRBV11-2,.,TRBJ2-1,CASSLATSGSFYNEQFF,TGTGCCAGCAGCTTGGCGACTAGCGGGAGTTTCTACAATGAGCAGTTCTTC